The source of this TCR beta chain is a study of CD8+ T cells in alopecia areata. Overall study: Treated patients were given oral tofacitinib, which was dosed at 5 to 10 mg twice daily.

CDR3 size: 13 residues. The germline V gene has CDR1 LNHDA and CDR2 SQIVND (reference sequence). The V end lost 7 bases, the J end lost 5 bases, and 15 bases lay between the germline ends. Extracted RNA was reverse transcribed into cDNA, the sequencing template. TCRdb's table, derived via immunoSEQ multiplex PCR, lists solely in-frame clones and lacks some. The sample shows 140,000 to 150,000 clones, around 87% of them seen only once. The source material was CD8+ T cells sorted from blood, sampled at week 0. The chain carries TRBV19 and TRBJ2-7, with D maybe TRBD2 (6 bases). This TCR came from a human donor with alopecia areata. Here the CDR3 DNA reads TGTGCCAGTAAGGCGGGGCAGGAAGACGAGCAGTACTTC. It encodes CASKAGQEDEQYF.